This TCR beta chain was observed in a study of post-analysis software for immune sequencing data (dated by TCRdb to between 2014 and 2017). Looking at the study overall: Relapsing-remitting, secondary progressive and progressive-relapsing multiple sclerosis were recorded as disease courses, and subtype annotation was lacking for some patients. The patient repertoires were set against under 12 previously published healthy control repertoires from donors whose ages ranged from roughly 6 to 27 years. A subset of samples was prepared in parallel using single-end sample barcoding, then pooled and co-amplified after Illumina adapter ligation. Results and caveats for the whole study, not just this receptor: The control group was slightly older than the multiple sclerosis patient group. Compared with controls, multiple sclerosis patients had significantly lower normalized Chao1 diversity, a finding suggesting substantial peripheral T-cell clonal expansion. When samples were clustered directly using the F measure, samples prepared in the same batch co-clustered strongly, which prompted a batch-effect correction. A handful of TRBV segments, including TRBV5-6, TRBV5-1 and TRBV20-1, were significantly more frequent in patients than controls.

The CDR3 holds 10 amino acids from the cysteine to the phenylalanine. The sequence is cut down to CDR3 DNA, 30 bases in frame from base 1. Cut back by 5 bases and 10 bases, the V and J ends lie 7 bases apart. CDR1 is given as SGHRS and CDR2 as YFSETQ, both from the germline V gene. To demonstrate the VDJtools post-analysis software, the study profiled TCR beta repertoires from the peripheral blood of about a dozen young patients with multiple sclerosis. The multiple sclerosis patients were children and adolescents between roughly 6 and 16 years of age. A note on this clonotype: Its antigen specificity is not known. Base qualities are missing; no much larger clone stands one base away.

The library was generated by PCR. TCRdb records Illumina HiSeq 2500 as the sequencer. To reduce PCR and sequencing biases, unique molecular identifiers were built into the TCR beta cDNA libraries. Per 1 to 10 million input T cells, around 500,000 cDNA molecules were obtained, such that each molecule approximated one T cell. The patient libraries were prepared and sequenced with the same protocol used for the earlier healthy control dataset. Within a given batch, samples were prepared together, multiplexed and sequenced on the same HiSeq lane. For the original study's pipeline: MIGEC handled the raw barcoded reads, throwing out single-read molecular identifier groups before consensus assembly and CDR3 extraction. Clonotype tables were post-analysed with VDJtools, normalizing diversity by down-sampling all datasets to the smallest sample size. In repertoire overlap clustering, CDR3 amino acid sequences, but not nucleotide sequences, were matched to correct batch-related cross-sample contamination. TCRdb reprocessed the public reads (quality trimming at Q25 with fastp, clone calling with MiXCR) and kept in-frame beta chains. Rows are unified per CDR3 protein, each entry keeping the most common DNA and genes. TCRdb's processing, not the study's, gives the V and J calls here. This sample holds approximately 400,000 distinct CDR3 sequences; roughly 35% were observed only once. Roughly 12% of the sample rests with the top ten.

The rearranged chain carries TRBV5-1 and TRBJ2-1; the D gene is perhaps TRBD2, from 5 matching bases. The TCR comes from a girl aged 10 to 17 with multiple sclerosis. Sequencing was carried out using blood. Here the CDR3 is given as CASSGEEQFF. In nucleotides, the sequence is TGCGCCAGCAGTGGGGAGGAGCAGTTCTTC.